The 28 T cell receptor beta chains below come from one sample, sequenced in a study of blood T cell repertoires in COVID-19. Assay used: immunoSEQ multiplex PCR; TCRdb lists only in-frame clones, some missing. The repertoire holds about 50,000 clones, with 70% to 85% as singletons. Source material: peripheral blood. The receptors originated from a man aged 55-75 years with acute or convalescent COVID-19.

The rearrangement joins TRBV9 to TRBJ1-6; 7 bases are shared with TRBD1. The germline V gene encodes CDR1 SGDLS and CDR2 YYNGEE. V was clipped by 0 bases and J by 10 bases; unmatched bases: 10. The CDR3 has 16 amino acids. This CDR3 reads CASSVGRWAGGSPLHF. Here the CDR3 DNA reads TGTGCCAGCAGCGTAGGACGATGGGCAGGGGGGTCACCCCTCCACTTT.

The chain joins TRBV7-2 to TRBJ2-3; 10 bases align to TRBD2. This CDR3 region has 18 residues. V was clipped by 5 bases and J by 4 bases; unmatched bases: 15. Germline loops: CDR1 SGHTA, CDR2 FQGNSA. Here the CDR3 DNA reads TGTGCCAGCAGCCCTCTAGTGGCGAGCGGGGGGGCCCCAGATACGCAGTATTTT. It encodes CASSPLVASGGAPDTQYF.

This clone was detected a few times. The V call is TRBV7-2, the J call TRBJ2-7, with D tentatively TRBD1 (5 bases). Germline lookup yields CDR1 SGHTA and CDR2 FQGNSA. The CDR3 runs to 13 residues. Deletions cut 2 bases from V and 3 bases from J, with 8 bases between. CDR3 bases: TGTGCCAGCAGCTTAAACAGGCTCTACGAGCAGTACTTC. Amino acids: CASSLNRLYEQYF.

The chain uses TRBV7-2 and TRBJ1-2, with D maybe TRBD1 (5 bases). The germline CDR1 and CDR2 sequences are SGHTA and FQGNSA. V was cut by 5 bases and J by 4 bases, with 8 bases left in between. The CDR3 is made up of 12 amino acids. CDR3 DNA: TGTGCCAGCAGCGGCGGGGCCTATGGCTACACCTTC. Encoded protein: CASSGGAYGYTF. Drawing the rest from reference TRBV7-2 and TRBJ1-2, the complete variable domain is GAGVSQSPSNKVTEKGKDVELRCDPISGHTALYWYRQSLGQGLEFLIYFQGNSAPDKSGLPSDRFSAERTGGSVSTLTIQRTQQEDSAVYLCASSGGAYGYTFGSGTRLTVV.

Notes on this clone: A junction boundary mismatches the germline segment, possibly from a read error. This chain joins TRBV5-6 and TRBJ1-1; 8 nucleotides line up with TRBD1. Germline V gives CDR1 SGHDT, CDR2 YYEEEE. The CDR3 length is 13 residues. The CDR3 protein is CASSGTGTGVMVF. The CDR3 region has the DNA TGTGCCAGCAGCGGGACAGGCACGGGAGTTATGGTCTTT.

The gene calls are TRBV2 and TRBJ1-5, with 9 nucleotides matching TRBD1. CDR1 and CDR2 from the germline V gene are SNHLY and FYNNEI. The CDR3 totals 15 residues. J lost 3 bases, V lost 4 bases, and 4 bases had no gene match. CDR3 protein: CASSGWDRVNQPQHF. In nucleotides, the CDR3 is TGTGCCAGCAGTGGGTGGGACAGGGTCAATCAGCCCCAGCATTTT.

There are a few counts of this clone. The CDR3 is CASSLSGGALDTQYF. For the CDR3, the DNA is TGTGCCAGCAGCTTAAGCGGGGGGGCCTTAGATACGCAGTATTTT. The chain joins TRBV7-3 to TRBJ2-3; 9 nucleotides agree with TRBD2. The germline gives CDR1 SGHTA, CDR2 FQGTGA. This CDR3 has 15 amino acids. V lost 1 base to trimming and J lost 5 bases; unmatched junction nucleotides: 4.

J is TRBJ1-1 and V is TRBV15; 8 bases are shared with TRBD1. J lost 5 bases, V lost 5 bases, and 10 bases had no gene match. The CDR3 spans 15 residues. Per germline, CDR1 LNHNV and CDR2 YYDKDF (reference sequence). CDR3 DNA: TGTGCCACCAGCTGGGCCGGACAGGGCAGAACTGAAGCTTTCTTT. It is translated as CATSWAGQGRTEAFF. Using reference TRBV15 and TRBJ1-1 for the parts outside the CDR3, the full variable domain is DAMVIQNPRYQVTQFGKPVTLSCSQTLNHNVMYWYQQKSSQAPKLLFHYYDKDFNNEADTPDNFQSRRPNTSFCFLDIRSPGLGDTAMYLCATSWAGQGRTEAFFGQGTRLTVV.

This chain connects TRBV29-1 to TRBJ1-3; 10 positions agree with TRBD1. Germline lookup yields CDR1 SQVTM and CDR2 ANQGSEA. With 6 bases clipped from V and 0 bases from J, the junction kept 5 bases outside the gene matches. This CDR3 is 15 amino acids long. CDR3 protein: CSVGQGDSSGNTIYF. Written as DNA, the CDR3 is TGCAGCGTCGGACAGGGGGACAGCTCTGGAAACACCATATATTTT.

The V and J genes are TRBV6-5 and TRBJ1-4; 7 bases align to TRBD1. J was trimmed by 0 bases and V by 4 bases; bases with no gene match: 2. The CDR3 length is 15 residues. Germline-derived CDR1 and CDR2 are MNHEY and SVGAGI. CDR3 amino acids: CASSFTGATNEKLFF. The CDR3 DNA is TGTGCCAGCAGTTTTACAGGGGCAACTAATGAAAAACTGTTTTTT.

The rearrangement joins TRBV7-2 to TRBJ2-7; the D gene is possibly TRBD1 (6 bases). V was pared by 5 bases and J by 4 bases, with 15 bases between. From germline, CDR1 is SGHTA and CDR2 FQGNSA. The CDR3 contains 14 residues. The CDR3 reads CASSPPLGAYEQYF. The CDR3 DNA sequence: TGTGCCAGCAGCCCCCCCCTGGGGGCGTACGAGCAGTACTTC.

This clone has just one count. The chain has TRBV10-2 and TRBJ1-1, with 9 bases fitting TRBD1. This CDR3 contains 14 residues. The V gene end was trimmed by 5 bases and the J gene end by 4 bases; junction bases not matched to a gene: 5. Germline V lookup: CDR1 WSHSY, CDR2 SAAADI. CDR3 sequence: CASSTGGVSTEAFF. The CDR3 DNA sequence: TGCGCCAGCAGTACAGGGGGCGTGAGCACTGAAGCTTTCTTT.

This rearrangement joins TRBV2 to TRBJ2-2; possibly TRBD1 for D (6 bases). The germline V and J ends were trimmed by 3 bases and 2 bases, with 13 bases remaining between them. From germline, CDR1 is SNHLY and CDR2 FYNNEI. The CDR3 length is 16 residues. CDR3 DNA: TGTGCCAGCAGTGAGTTGGGGGCCCAAAACACCGGGGAGCTGTTTTTT. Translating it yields CASSELGAQNTGELFF.

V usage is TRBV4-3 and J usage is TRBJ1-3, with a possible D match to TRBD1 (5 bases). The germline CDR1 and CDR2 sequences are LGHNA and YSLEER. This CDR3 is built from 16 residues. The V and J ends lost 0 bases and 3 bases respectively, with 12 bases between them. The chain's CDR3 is CASSQDIATDGNTIYF. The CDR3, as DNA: TGCGCCAGCAGCCAAGATATCGCGACAGATGGAAACACCATATATTTT.

The CDR3 nucleotides are TGCAGTGCTAGTGCAGGGGGAGGCACTAAAGGCTACACCTTC. It specifies CSASAGGGTKGYTF. This chain connects TRBV20-1 to TRBJ1-2; 7 bases are a match to TRBD1. Germline CDR1 reads DFQATT; CDR2 reads SNEGSKA (reference sequence). Unmatched junction bases numbered 12, after V lost 3 bases and J lost 8 bases. CDR3 length: 14 residues.

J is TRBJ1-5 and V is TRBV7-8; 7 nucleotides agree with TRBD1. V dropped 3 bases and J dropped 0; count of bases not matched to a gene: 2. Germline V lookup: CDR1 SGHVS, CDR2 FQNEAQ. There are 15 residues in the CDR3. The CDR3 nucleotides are TGTGCCAGCAGCTTGAGGGGGCATAGCAATCAGCCCCAGCATTTT. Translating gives CASSLRGHSNQPQHF.

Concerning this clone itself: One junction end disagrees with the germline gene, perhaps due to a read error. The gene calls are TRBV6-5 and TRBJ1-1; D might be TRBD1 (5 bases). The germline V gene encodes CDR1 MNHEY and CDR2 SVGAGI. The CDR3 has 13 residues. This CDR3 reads CASTYDSGTEAFF. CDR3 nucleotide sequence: TGTGCCAGCACTTACGACAGCGGGACTGAAGCTTTCTTT.

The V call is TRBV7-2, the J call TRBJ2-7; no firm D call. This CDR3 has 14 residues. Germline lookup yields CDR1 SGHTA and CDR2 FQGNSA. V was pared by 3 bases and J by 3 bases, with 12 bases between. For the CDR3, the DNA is TGTGCCAGCAGCTTCAGCACAGAAGACTACGAGCAGTACTTC. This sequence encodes CASSFSTEDYEQYF.

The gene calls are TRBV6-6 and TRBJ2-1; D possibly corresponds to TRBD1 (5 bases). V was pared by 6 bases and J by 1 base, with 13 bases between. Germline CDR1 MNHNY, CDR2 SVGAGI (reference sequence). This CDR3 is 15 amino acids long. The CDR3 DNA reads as TGTGCCAGCAGACCAGGGTTTGGGTCCTACAATGAGCAGTTCTTC. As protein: CASRPGFGSYNEQFF.

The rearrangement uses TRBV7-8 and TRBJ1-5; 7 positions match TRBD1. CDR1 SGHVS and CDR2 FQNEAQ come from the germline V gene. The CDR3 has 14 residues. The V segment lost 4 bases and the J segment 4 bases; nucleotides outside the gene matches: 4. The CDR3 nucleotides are TGTGCCAGCAGCTCCGGACAGGCTAATCAGCCCCAGCATTTT. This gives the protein CASSSGQANQPQHF.

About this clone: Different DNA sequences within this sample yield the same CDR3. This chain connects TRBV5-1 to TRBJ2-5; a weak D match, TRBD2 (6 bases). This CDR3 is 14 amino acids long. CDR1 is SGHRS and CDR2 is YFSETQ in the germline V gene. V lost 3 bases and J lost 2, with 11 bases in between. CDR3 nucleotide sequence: TGCGCCAGCAGCTCCGGGGGACCTCAAGAGACCCAGTACTTC. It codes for CASSSGGPQETQYF.

The CDR3 here is CASSRTSGQGRQPQHF. Here the CDR3 DNA reads TGTGCCAGCAGTCGAACCTCGGGACAGGGGCGACAGCCCCAGCATTTT. V is TRBV6-2 or TRBV6-3 and J is TRBJ1-5; TRBD1 aligns across 10 bases. CDR3 length: 16 amino acids. Germline lookup yields CDR1 MNHEY and CDR2 SVGEGT. The V and J ends lost 5 bases and 7 bases, in that order; junction bases with no gene match: 11.

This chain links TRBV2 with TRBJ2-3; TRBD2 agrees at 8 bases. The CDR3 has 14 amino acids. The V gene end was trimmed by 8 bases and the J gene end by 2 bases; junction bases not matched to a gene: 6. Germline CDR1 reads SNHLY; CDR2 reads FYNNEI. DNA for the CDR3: TGTGCCAGCTCCGGGGGGGAATACACAGATACGCAGTATTTT. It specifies CASSGGEYTDTQYF.

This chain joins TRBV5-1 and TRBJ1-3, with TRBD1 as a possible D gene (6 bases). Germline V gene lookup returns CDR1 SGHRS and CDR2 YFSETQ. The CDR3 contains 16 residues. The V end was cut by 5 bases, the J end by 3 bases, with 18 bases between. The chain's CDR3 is CASRAGRGVSGNTIYF. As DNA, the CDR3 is TGCGCCAGCAGAGCTGGCAGGGGAGTCAGTGGAAACACCATATATTTT.

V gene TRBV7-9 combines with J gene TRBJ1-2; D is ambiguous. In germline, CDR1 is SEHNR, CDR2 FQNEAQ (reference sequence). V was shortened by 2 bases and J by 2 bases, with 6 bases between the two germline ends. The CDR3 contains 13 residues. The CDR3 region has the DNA TGTGCCAGCAGCTTACAGGAAAACTATGGCTACACCTTC. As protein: CASSLQENYGYTF.

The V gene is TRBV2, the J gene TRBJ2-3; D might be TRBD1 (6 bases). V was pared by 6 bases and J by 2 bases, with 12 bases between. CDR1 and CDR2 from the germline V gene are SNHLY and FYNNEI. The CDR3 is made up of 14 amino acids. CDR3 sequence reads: CASRAGQLTDTQYF. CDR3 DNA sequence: TGTGCCAGCAGAGCCGGACAGCTCACAGATACGCAGTATTTT.

CDR3 amino acids: CASSLDRGAGELFF. The CDR3 DNA is TGTGCCAGCAGCTTGGACAGGGGGGCCGGGGAGCTGTTTTTT. The chain carries TRBV5-4 and TRBJ2-2; 8 positions agree with TRBD1. CDR3 length equals 14 residues. Unmatched junction bases numbered 1, after V lost 0 bases and J lost 6 bases. The germline gives CDR1 SGHNT, CDR2 YYREEE (reference sequence).

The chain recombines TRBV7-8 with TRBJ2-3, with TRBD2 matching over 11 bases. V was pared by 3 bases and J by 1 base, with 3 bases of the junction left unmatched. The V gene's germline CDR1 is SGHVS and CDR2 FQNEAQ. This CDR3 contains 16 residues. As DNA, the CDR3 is TGTGCCAGCAGCTTCCCGGGACTAGCGGGCACAGATACGCAGTATTTT. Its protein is CASSFPGLAGTDTQYF. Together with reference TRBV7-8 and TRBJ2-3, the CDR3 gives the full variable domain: GAGVSQSPRYKVAKRGQDVALRCDPISGHVSLFWYQQALGQGPEFLTYFQNEAQLDKSGLPSDRFFAERPEGSVSTLKIQRTQQEDSAVYLCASSFPGLAGTDTQYFGPGTRLTVL.